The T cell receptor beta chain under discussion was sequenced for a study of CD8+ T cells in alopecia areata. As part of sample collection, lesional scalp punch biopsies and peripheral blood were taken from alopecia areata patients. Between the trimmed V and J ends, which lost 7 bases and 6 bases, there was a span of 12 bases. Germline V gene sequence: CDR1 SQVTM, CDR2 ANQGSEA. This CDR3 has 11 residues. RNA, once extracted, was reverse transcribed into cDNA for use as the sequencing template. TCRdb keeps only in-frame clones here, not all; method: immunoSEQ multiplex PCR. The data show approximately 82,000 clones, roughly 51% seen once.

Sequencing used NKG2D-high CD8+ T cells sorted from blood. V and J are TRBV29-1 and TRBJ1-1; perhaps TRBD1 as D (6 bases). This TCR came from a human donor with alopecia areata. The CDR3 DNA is TGCAGCGGAACAGGGTTCTCTGAAGCTTTCTTT. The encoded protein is CSGTGFSEAFF.